Below, 18 T cell receptor beta chains from the same sample are listed, as sequenced in a study of T cells in Graves' hyperthyroidism and ophthalmopathy. Amplified TCR beta CDR3 regions derived from RNA transcripts. A first-round RT-PCR of the TCR CDR3 used the HTBI primer set. TCRdb passed the multiplex PCR reads through MiXCR, listing each CDR3 protein once. The data show 600,000 or so distinct CDR3 sequences, 46% seen once. Material for sequencing was peripheral blood or thyroid tissue (not recorded which). The source of these receptors is a woman younger than 35 with Graves' hyperthyroidism.

The CDR3 spells CAISDRATGEVGYTF. CDR3 sequence (DNA): TGTGCCATCAGTGACCGCGCCACAGGGGAAGTGGGCTACACCTTC. The chain joins TRBV10-3 to TRBJ1-2; the match to TRBD1 covers 7 bases. CDR1 and CDR2 from the germline V gene are ENHRY and SYGVKD. The CDR3 contains 15 residues. Trimming cost V 3 bases and J 8 bases; bases outside gene matches: 12.

With respect to this clonotype: Mismatch with germline at one junction end may stem from a read error. CDR3 residues: CASSISGTERIYEQYF. In nucleotides, the CDR3 is TGCGCCAGCAGCATTAGCGGGACTGAGAGGATCTACGAGCAGTACTTC. The chain combines TRBV7-3 with TRBJ2-7, with 8 bases aligning to TRBD2. From germline, CDR1 is SGHTA and CDR2 FQGTGA. CDR3 length: 16 residues.

To note about this clonotype: A much bigger clone sits one base away, suggesting this may be a read error. This chain connects TRBV24-1 to TRBJ2-7; TRBD1 matches 7 bases. Trimming took 5 bases from V and 2 from J; bases not matched to a gene: 2. The CDR3 has 13 residues. Germline CDR1 reads KGHDR; CDR2 reads SFDVKD. CDR3 DNA: TGTGCCACCAGTGGCCAGGGGGCCTACGAGCAGTACTTC. Translated, it gives CATSGQGAYEQYF.

This clonotype was recorded at least ten times. The rearrangement joins TRBV25-1 to TRBJ2-3; the D is unclear. There are 12 residues in the CDR3. Deletions cut 1 base from V and 6 bases from J, with 5 bases between. Germline assignment: CDR1 MGHDK and CDR2 SYGVNS. The CDR3 sequence: CASSEFADTQYF. In DNA form, the CDR3 reads TGTGCCAGCAGTGAATTTGCCGATACGCAGTATTTT.

The chain employs TRBV2 and TRBJ2-7; TRBD2 matches at 11 bases. The CDR3 sequence is 14 residues long. V lost 10 bases, J lost 5 bases, and 10 bases stayed unmatched. CDR1 and CDR2 (germline): SNHLY, FYNNEI. The CDR3 is CAIVGLADFHEQYF. As DNA, the CDR3 is TGTGCCATCGTGGGACTAGCGGATTTCCACGAGCAGTACTTC.

This sequence joins TRBV29-1 and TRBJ2-2; TRBD1 matches at 7 bases. The CDR3 is made up of 15 amino acids. The germline CDR1 and CDR2 sequences are SQVTM and ANQGSEA. Trimming at V came to 8 bases and at J to 4 bases, leaving 13 bases not matched to a gene. CDR3 amino acids: CSLPNDRVGTGELFF. The CDR3 region has the DNA TGCAGCTTGCCGAACGACAGGGTAGGCACCGGGGAGCTGTTTTTT.

This clonotype was seen repeatedly, ten times or more. The rearrangement links TRBV7-9 to TRBJ2-7; TRBD2 matches at 10 bases. The CDR3 extends over 14 amino acids. Germline CDR1 and CDR2: SEHNR and FQNEAQ (reference sequence). Trimming cost V 5 bases and J 3 bases; bases outside gene matches: 4. The CDR3 nucleotides are TGTGCCAGCAGCCTTAGCGGGAGGAACTACGAGCAGTACTTC. Translation gives CASSLSGRNYEQYF.

The rearrangement uses TRBV11-2 and TRBJ2-5; D might be TRBD1 or TRBD2, each matching 5 bases. Per the germline V gene, CDR1 is SGHAT and CDR2 is FQNNGV. V was trimmed by 5 bases and J by 6 bases, leaving 19 bases between them. CDR3 length equals 15 residues. DNA for the CDR3: TGTGCCAGCAGCGTTGAAGGGGCCGAGGGACAGACCCAGTACTTC. It encodes CASSVEGAEGQTQYF. Full variable domain (outside the CDR3, taken from reference TRBV11-2 and TRBJ2-5): EAGVAQSPRYKIIEKRQSVAFWCNPISGHATLYWYQQILGQGPKLLIQFQNNGVVDDSQLPKDRFSAERLKGVDSTLKIQPAKLEDSAVYLCASSVEGAEGQTQYFGPGTRLLVL.

CDR3: CAIRDARSNQPQHF. DNA for the CDR3: TGTGCCATCAGGGACGCGAGGAGCAATCAGCCCCAGCATTTT. The V and J genes are TRBV10-3 and TRBJ1-5; D unclear. Germline-derived CDR1 and CDR2 are ENHRY and SYGVKD. V was shortened by 6 bases and J by 1 base, with 10 bases between the two germline ends. This CDR3 region has 14 residues.

The chain employs TRBV7-9 and TRBJ1-4; D is undetermined. This CDR3 has 11 residues. CDR1 SEHNR and CDR2 FQNEAQ come from the germline V gene (reference sequence). V shed 7 bases and J shed 11 bases, with 11 bases lying between them. The CDR3 spells CASKLSGKLFF. CDR3 DNA: TGTGCCAGCAAACTCAGCGGGAAACTGTTTTTT.

This clonotype occurred once. This sequence joins TRBV20-1 and TRBJ2-7, with a weak D call TRBD1 (5 bases). The V gene lost 6 bases and the J gene lost 2 bases, with 14 bases spanning the gap. Germline CDR1 is DFQATT and CDR2 is SNEGSKA (reference sequence). This CDR3 region has 13 residues. CDR3 loop: CSATTAYPYEQYF. CDR3 bases: TGCAGTGCAACGACAGCCTACCCCTACGAGCAGTACTTC.

The chain links TRBV2 to TRBJ1-5; the D gene is possibly TRBD1 (5 bases). Germline V gene sequence: CDR1 SNHLY, CDR2 FYNNEI. V was trimmed by 5 bases and J by 3 bases, leaving 14 bases between them. The CDR3 spans 15 residues. CDR3 DNA: TGTGCCAGCAGTTACTTCACAGGTTACAATCAGCCCCAGCATTTT. It translates to CASSYFTGYNQPQHF.

The chain's CDR3 is CASSFGQGARETQYF. CDR3 DNA: TGTGCCAGCAGTTTCGGACAGGGGGCGCGGGAGACCCAGTACTTC. The gene calls are TRBV12-3 or TRBV12-4 and TRBJ2-5, with TRBD1 identical over 11 bases. After removal of 3 bases from V and 5 bases from J, the junction contained 5 bases not matched to a gene. CDR3 length equals 15 residues.

The chain combines TRBV5-4 with TRBJ2-5, with D perhaps assigned TRBD1 or TRBD2 (5 bases each). Deletions cut 4 bases from V and 5 bases from J, with 18 bases between. Germline V lookup: CDR1 SGHNT, CDR2 YYREEE (reference sequence). The CDR3 runs to 15 residues. This chain's CDR3 is CASSTPQGRGETQYF. For the CDR3, the DNA is TGTGCCAGCAGCACACCCCAGGGTCGAGGGGAGACCCAGTACTTC.

The chain links TRBV5-5 to TRBJ2-5, with D tentatively TRBD2 (5 bases). Trimming took 10 bases from V and 5 from J, leaving 18 bases between them. The CDR3 contains 13 residues. The germline gives CDR1 SGHKS, CDR2 YYEKEE (reference sequence). CDR3 sequence: CACNPGSTETQYF. The CDR3 DNA sequence: TGTGCCTGCAATCCGGGAAGCACGGAGACCCAGTACTTC. Full variable domain (remainder filled in from reference TRBV5-5 and TRBJ2-5): DAGVTQSPTHLIKTRGQQVTLRCSPISGHKSVSWYQQVLGQGPQFIFQYYEKEERGRGNFPDRFSARQFPNYSSELNVNALLLGDSALYLCACNPGSTETQYFGPGTRLLVL.

Points on this clonotype: A single base separates this from a much larger clone, so it may be a read error. This chain links TRBV11-2 with TRBJ2-7; no reliable D call. CDR3 length: 15 amino acids. Germline V gives CDR1 SGHAT, CDR2 FQNNGV. The CDR3 bases are TGTGCCAGCAGTCAACCCGGGCGAAGCTCCTACGGGCAGTACTTC. Its translation is CASSQPGRSSYGQYF.

This clonotype is a singleton in its sample. This chain connects TRBV15 to TRBJ1-2; 7 bases fit TRBD1. The CDR3 extends over 15 amino acids. J lost 6 bases, V lost 3 bases, and 10 bases had no gene match. Looked up from germline, CDR1 is LNHNV and CDR2 is YYDKDF (reference sequence). In DNA, the CDR3 is TGTGCCACCAGCAGGGAAGGACAGGCGTGGGATGGCTACACCTTC. Its translation is CATSREGQAWDGYTF.

The V gene is TRBV20-1, the J gene TRBJ1-1; D gene ambiguous. Germline V gene lookup returns CDR1 DFQATT and CDR2 SNEGSKA (reference sequence). Trimming stripped 0 bases from V and 0 bases from J, with 5 bases between. The CDR3 consists of 13 residues. Here the CDR3 DNA reads TGCAGTGCTAGAGAGATCATGAACACTGAAGCTTTCTTT. Its translation is CSAREIMNTEAFF.